This is a list of T cell receptor beta chains from one sample in a study of blood T cell repertoires in COVID-19. Some clones are missing from TCRdb's copy, which holds only in-frame ones; the method was immunoSEQ multiplex PCR. The sample holds 85,000 to 120,000 clones, around 80% seen once. Sequenced: peripheral blood. The receptors were sampled from a woman aged 55-69 years with acute or convalescent COVID-19. Both conserved end residues are part of each CDR3.

>TRBV5-4
CASSSLRDTIYEQYF
>TRBV2
CASSGGQGHTDTQYF
>TRBV10-3
CAISESRQGLAGNIQYF
>TRBV5-1
CASSWAGTGTDTQYF
>TRBV19
CASSIGQGAFLNQPQHF
>TRBV19
CASSIRAIGTEAFF
>TRBV6-6
CASSYTYEQYF
>TRBV27
CASSLGTGAEAFF
>TRBV12-5
CASGLAQTGRGNTIYF
>TRBV5-1
CASSATGEYDTQYF
>TRBV7-3
CASSRGPTSGELFF
>TRBV7-6
CASSLGGGGTEAFF
>TRBV6-5
CASSYGPISPLHF
>TRBV11-2
CASSFSGAAGQYF
>TRBV13
CASSQLTEPSSGNTIYF
>TRBV7-3
CASSPKYTDTQYF
>TRBV5-6
CASSLTGGSSYNEQFF
>TRBV29-1
CSPLHEQFF
>TRBV5-1
CASSLVPSDTQYF
>TRBV3-1/TRBV3-2
CASSQELSGRQGGGYTF
>TRBV2
CASSEELAGGDEQFF
>TRBV27
CASSPPGGGGPYEQYF
>TRBV7-9
CASAPGSGTSTYEQYF
>TRBV7-3
CASSQRSGRGLNEQFF
>TRBV25-1
CASCVGGGHSNQPQHF
>TRBV10-1
CASSEGLAPNEQFF
>TRBV9
CASSVLRGVGNEQFF
>TRBV4-1
CASSLERGETQYF
>TRBV12-5
CASGPRSGLGVDTQYF
>TRBV11-2
CASSLDLTDTQYF
>TRBV27
CASSLKPLTYEQYF
>TRBV11-3
CASSPDRTKDTQYF
>TRBV18
CASSPVREVTGELFF
>TRBV6-1
CASSEQAGWGLSNQPQHF
>TRBV9
CASSVGSGSNTGELFF
>TRBV7-9
CASSAVGGGSTDTQYF
>TRBV12-3/TRBV12-4
CASTPSGGDRGFF
>TRBV5-1
CASSDDRGGDTQYF